The 15 T cell receptor beta chains below were found in one sample sequenced in a study of T cells after posttransplantation cyclophosphamide. Libraries were prepared by immunoSEQ multiplex PCR; TCRdb keeps only in-frame clonotypes and omits some of them. This sample includes under 20,000 clones with no singletons; its ten biggest clones take up about 0.54%. Busulfan-fludarabine conditioning, marrow transplant, and cyclophosphamide on days +3 and +4 were administered. The sample here was PBMCs, taken after allogeneic stem cell transplant with posttransplant cyclophosphamide. The source is a female patient in her thirties or forties who received an allogeneic stem cell transplant from a related donor, was CMV-positive, and had no GVHD. Some T cells could come from the graft donor.

This clone was observed at least ten times. The chain uses TRBV2 and TRBJ1-3, with a possible D match to TRBD1 (5 bases). Germline V CDR1 and CDR2: SNHLY, FYNNEI. The CDR3 extends over 15 amino acids. Trimming took 6 bases from V and 3 from J, leaving 15 bases between them. The CDR3 is CASSASRDDGNTIYF. Written as DNA, the CDR3 is TGTGCCAGCAGCGCGTCCAGGGATGATGGAAACACCATATATTTT.

This clone was detected many times. The chain recombines TRBV28 with TRBJ2-1; unclear D gene. The CDR3 extends over 15 amino acids. Between the trimmed V and J ends, which lost 5 bases and 4 bases, there was a span of 15 bases. Per germline, CDR1 MDHEN and CDR2 SYDVKM. CDR3 loop: CASSPLEPVYNEQFF. The CDR3 nucleotides read TGTGCCAGCAGTCCATTGGAGCCCGTTTACAATGAGCAGTTCTTC.

This clone appeared many times. One junction end does not reproduce the germline sequence, and a read error may be involved. The chain has TRBV30 and TRBJ1-1; D gene uncertain. Germline assignment: CDR1 GTSNPN and CDR2 SVGIG (reference sequence). The CDR3 sequence is 10 residues long. CDR3 coding DNA: TGTGCCGGGAGGGCCACTGAAGCTTTCTTT. Its translation is CAGRATEAFF.

This clone was seen ten or more times. The chain is built from TRBV10-3 and TRBJ2-5; no reliable D call. This CDR3 region has 14 residues. V lost 2 bases to trimming and J lost 1 base, with 8 bases between them. Germline V lookup: CDR1 ENHRY, CDR2 SYGVKD. The DNA of the CDR3 is TGTGCCATCAGTGAGACAGCCCTCCAAGAGACCCAGTACTTC. It is translated as CAISETALQETQYF.

This clone came up many times. The chain has TRBV18 and TRBJ2-7; D is unclear. The germline V and J ends were trimmed by 3 bases and 1 base, with 4 bases remaining between them. Germline CDR1 and CDR2: KGHSH and LQKENI. The CDR3 extends over 12 amino acids. CDR3 nucleotide sequence: TGTGCCAGCTCACCTACATCCTACGAGCAGTACTTC. It codes for CASSPTSYEQYF.

This clone was counted many times. The chain combines TRBV6-6 with TRBJ2-1; 7 bases line up with TRBD2. V trimming: 0 bases; J trimming: 10 bases; junction bases outside the gene matches: 6. The CDR3 runs 14 residues. Germline V gene lookup returns CDR1 MNHNY and CDR2 SVGAGI (reference sequence). The CDR3 nucleotides are TGTGCCAGCAGTTACTCGGTGAGGGAGGGGGAGCAGTTCTTC. It specifies CASSYSVREGEQFF.

This clone was seen many times. The J gene is TRBJ2-3, the V gene TRBV9, with 9 bases matching TRBD2. Germline CDR1 is SGDLS and CDR2 is YYNGEE. Trimming cost V 0 bases and J 2 bases; bases outside gene matches: 1. The CDR3 loop spans 15 amino acids. CDR3 protein: CASSVVGLATDTQYF. DNA for the CDR3: TGTGCCAGCAGCGTAGTGGGACTAGCCACAGATACGCAGTATTTT.

This clone was seen at least ten times. The chain is built from TRBV28 and TRBJ2-7; D might be TRBD2 (6 bases). Trimming removed 5 bases from V and 4 bases from J, with 12 bases in between. The CDR3 has 13 amino acids. Germline CDR1 MDHEN, CDR2 SYDVKM. The DNA of the CDR3 is TGTGCCAGCAGTCAAGGGACTCTTTACGAGCAGTACTTC. Translating it yields CASSQGTLYEQYF.

This clone was seen repeatedly, ten times or more. The rearrangement joins TRBV6-5 to TRBJ2-7; tentatively, D is TRBD2 (5 bases). Trimming left V 4 bases short and J 2 bases short, with 12 bases between. This CDR3 has 14 residues. CDR1 MNHEY and CDR2 SVGAGI come from the germline V gene. The CDR3 here is CASSLTRVPYEQYF. CDR3 nucleotide sequence: TGTGCCAGCAGTTTAACGCGGGTTCCCTACGAGCAGTACTTC.

This clone occurred many times. V is TRBV18 and J is TRBJ2-5; 7 nucleotides line up with TRBD1. Germline CDR1 KGHSH, CDR2 LQKENI. With V trimmed by 4 bases and J by 11 bases, 13 bases remained unmatched. The CDR3 has 14 residues. The DNA of the CDR3 is TGTGCCAGCTCACTCGGACAGGCTTGGGAAGAGCAGTACTTC. Protein sequence: CASSLGQAWEEQYF.

This clone was observed at least ten times. This chain connects TRBV13 to TRBJ1-1; D perhaps matches TRBD1 (6 bases). The CDR3 spans 14 residues. Germline loops: CDR1 PRHDT, CDR2 FYEKMQ (reference sequence). V was cut by 7 bases and J by 3 bases, with 15 bases left in between. The CDR3 loop reads CASNSITGYTEAFF. CDR3 nucleotide sequence: TGTGCCAGCAACAGCATCACAGGGTACACTGAAGCTTTCTTT.

This clone was detected many times. The CDR3 DNA follows: TGTGCCAGCAGCTCTACGGGTTCGGGTCGGGAGCAGTTCTTC. It encodes CASSSTGSGREQFF. The chain employs TRBV7-2 and TRBJ2-1, with D hard to call. The CDR3 has 14 amino acids. CDR1 is SGHTA, CDR2 FQGNSA, per germline. The ends were cut back, 4 bases at V and 10 bases at J, with 17 bases in the middle. Filled out from reference TRBV7-2 and TRBJ2-1, the complete variable domain reads GAGVSQSPSNKVTEKGKDVELRCDPISGHTALYWYRQSLGQGLEFLIYFQGNSAPDKSGLPSDRFSAERTGGSVSTLTIQRTQQEDSAVYLCASSSTGSGREQFFGPGTRLTVL.

This clone showed up many times. The chain combines TRBV7-9 with TRBJ2-5; 10 bases agree with TRBD1. Germline V gene data show CDR1 as SEHNR and CDR2 as FQNEAQ (reference sequence). The CDR3 totals 16 residues. Trimming removed 5 bases from V and 3 bases from J; junction bases left unmatched: 9. CDR3 loop: CASSPPTGGWEETQYF. The DNA of the CDR3 is TGTGCCAGCAGCCCGCCGACAGGGGGCTGGGAAGAGACCCAGTACTTC.

At least ten counts were recorded for this clone. The chain carries TRBV25-1 and TRBJ1-5, with unresolved D. The CDR3 spans 13 residues. Germline V lookup: CDR1 MGHDK, CDR2 SYGVNS. The V end was cut by 11 bases, the J end by 2 bases, with 13 bases between. In DNA form, the CDR3 reads TGTGCCTCCGGGAGCGGGGGCAATCAGCCCCAGCATTTT. Amino acid sequence: CASGSGGNQPQHF.

This clone showed up many times. The rearrangement uses TRBV27 and TRBJ1-2; TRBD1 aligns across 8 bases. Germline V gene lookup returns CDR1 MNHEY and CDR2 SMNVEV (reference sequence). This CDR3 has 13 amino acids. Trimming took 5 bases from V and 7 from J; bases not matched to a gene: 6. The CDR3 reads CASSPTGDGGYTF. The CDR3 bases are TGTGCCAGCAGTCCGACAGGGGATGGTGGCTACACCTTC.